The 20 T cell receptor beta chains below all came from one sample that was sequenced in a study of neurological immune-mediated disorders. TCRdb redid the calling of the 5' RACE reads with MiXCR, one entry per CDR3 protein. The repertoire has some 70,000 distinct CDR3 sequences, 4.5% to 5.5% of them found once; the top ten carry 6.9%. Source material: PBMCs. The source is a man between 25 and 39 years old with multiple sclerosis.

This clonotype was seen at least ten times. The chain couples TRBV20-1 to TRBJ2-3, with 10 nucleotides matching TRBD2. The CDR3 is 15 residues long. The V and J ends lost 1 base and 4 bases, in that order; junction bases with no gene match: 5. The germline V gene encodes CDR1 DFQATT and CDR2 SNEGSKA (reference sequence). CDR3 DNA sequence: TGCAGTGCTAGAGCAGCGGGGGGGCTTGCAGATACGCAGTATTTT. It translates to CSARAAGGLADTQYF.

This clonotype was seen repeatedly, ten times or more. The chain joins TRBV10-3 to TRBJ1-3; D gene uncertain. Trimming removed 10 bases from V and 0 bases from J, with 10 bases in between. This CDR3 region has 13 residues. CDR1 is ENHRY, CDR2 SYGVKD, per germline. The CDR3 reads CATRAFSGNTIYF. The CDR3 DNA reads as TGTGCCACGCGGGCTTTCTCTGGAAACACCATATATTTT.

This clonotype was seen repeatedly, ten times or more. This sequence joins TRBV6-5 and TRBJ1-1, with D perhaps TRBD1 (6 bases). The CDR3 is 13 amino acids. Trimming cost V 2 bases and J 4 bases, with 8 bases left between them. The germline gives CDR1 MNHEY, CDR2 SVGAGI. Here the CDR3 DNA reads TGTGCCAGCAGTTACACAGGGACCACTGAAGCTTTCTTT. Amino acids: CASSYTGTTEAFF.

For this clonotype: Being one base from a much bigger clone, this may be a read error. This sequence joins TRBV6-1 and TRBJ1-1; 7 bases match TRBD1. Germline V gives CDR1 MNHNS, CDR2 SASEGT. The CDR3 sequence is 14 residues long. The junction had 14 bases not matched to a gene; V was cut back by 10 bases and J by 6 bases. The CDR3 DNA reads TGTGCCAACAGGGGCTCTTGGGGTTCGGCTGAAGCTTTCTTT. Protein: CANRGSWGSAEAFF.

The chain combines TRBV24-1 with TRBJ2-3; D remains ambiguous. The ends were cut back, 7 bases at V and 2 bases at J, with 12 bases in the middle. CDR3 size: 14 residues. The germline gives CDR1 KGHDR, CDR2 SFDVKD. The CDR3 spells CATRARQTTDTQYF. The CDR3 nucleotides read TGTGCCACCAGGGCCAGACAAACCACAGATACGCAGTATTTT.

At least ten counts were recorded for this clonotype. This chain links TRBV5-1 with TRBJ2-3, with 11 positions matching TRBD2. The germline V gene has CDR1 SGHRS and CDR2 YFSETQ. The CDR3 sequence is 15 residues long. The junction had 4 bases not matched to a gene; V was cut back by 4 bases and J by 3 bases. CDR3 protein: CASSDGLAGTDTQYF. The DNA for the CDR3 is TGCGCCAGCAGCGACGGACTAGCGGGTACAGATACGCAGTATTTT.

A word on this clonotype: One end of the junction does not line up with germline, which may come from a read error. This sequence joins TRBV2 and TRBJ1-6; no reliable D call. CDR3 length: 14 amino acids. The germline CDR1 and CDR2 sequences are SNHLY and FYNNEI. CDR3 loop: CASSPLALDSPLNF. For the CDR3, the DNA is TGTGCCAGCAGCCCATTAGCGCTGGATTCACCCCTCAACTTT.

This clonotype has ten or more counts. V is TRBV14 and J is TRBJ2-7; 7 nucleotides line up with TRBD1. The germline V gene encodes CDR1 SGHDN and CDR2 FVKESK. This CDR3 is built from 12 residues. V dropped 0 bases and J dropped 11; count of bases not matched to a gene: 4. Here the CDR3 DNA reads TGTGCCAGCAGCCAAGATAGAGGGGGCAAGTACTTC. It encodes CASSQDRGGKYF.

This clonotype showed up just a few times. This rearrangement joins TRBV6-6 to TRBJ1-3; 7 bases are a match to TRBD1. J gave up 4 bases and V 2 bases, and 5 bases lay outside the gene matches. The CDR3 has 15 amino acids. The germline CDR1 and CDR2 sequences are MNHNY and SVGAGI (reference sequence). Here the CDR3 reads CASSYGEQGGNTIYF. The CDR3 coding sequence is TGTGCCAGCAGTTACGGGGAACAGGGGGGAAACACCATATATTTT.

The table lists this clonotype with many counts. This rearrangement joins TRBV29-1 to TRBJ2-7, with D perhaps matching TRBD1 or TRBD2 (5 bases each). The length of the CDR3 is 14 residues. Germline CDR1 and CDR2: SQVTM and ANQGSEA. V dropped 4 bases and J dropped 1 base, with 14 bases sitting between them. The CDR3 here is CSVAPGPSSYEQYF. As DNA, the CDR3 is TGCAGCGTTGCCCCGGGACCGTCTTCCTACGAGCAGTACTTC.

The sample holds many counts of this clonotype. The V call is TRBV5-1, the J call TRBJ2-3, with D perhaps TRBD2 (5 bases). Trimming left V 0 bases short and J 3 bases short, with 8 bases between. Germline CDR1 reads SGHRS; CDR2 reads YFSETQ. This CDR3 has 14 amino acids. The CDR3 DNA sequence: TGCGCCAGCAGCTTGGTTAGGAGGACAGATACGCAGTATTTT. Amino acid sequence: CASSLVRRTDTQYF.

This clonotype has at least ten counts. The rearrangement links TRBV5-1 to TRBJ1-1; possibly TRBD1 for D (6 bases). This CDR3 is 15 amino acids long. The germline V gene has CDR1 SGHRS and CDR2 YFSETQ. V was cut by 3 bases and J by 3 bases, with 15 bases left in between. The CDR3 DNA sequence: TGCGCCAGCAGCTGGGGACCGGGGGGCGACACTGAAGCTTTCTTT. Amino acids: CASSWGPGGDTEAFF.

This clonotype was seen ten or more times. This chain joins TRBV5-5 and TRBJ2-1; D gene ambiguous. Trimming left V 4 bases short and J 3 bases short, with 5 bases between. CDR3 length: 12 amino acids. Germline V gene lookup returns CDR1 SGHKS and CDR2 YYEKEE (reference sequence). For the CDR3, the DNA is TGTGCCAGCAGCGTATACTACAATGAGCAGTTCTTC. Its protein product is CASSVYYNEQFF.

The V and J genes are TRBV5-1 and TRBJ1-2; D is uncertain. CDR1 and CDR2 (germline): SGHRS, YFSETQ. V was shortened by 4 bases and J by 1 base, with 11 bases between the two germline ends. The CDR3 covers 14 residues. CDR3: CASSPDLNNYGYTF. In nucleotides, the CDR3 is TGCGCCAGCAGCCCCGACCTAAATAACTATGGCTACACCTTC.

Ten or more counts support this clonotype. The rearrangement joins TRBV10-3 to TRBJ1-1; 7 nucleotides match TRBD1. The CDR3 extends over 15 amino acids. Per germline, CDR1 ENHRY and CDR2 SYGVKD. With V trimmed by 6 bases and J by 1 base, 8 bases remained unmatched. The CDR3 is CAISEMGQSNTEAFF. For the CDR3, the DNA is TGTGCCATCAGCGAAATGGGACAGTCGAACACTGAAGCTTTCTTT.

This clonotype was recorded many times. DNA of the CDR3: TGCAGTGCTGGGACGTGGAATTCACCCCTCCACTTT. Protein product: CSAGTWNSPLHF. The chain uses TRBV20-1 and TRBJ1-6, with D possibly TRBD1 on 5 matching bases. The CDR3 spans 12 residues. In germline, CDR1 is DFQATT, CDR2 SNEGSKA (reference sequence). V dropped 5 bases and J dropped 7 bases, with 9 bases sitting between them.

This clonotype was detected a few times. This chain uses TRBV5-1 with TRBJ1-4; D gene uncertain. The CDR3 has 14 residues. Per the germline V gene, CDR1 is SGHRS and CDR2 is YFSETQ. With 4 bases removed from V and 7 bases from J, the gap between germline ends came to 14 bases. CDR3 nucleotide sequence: TGCGCCAGCAGCCCCTCCCGGACCTCTGAAAAACTGTTTTTT. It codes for CASSPSRTSEKLFF.

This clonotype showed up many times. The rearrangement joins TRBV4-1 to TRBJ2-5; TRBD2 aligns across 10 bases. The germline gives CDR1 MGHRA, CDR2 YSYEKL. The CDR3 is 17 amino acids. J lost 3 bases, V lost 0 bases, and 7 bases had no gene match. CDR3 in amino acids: CASSQDSPAGGKETQYF. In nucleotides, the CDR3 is TGCGCCAGCAGCCAAGATAGCCCAGCGGGGGGGAAAGAGACCCAGTACTTC.

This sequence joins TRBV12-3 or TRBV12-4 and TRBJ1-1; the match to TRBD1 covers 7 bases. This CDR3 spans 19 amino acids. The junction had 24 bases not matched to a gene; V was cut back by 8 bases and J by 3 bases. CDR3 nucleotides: TGTGCCAGCCCTAAGGGGCCCCTTCACAACAGGGGTTGGGACACTGAAGCTTTCTTT. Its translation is CASPKGPLHNRGWDTEAFF.

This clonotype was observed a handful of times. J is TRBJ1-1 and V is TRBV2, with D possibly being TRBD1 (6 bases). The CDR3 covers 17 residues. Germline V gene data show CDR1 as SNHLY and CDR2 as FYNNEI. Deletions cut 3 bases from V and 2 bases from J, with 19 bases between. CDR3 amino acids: CASSDGGDIQSNTEAFF. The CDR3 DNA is TGTGCCAGCAGTGATGGGGGGGACATCCAGTCCAACACTGAAGCTTTCTTT.